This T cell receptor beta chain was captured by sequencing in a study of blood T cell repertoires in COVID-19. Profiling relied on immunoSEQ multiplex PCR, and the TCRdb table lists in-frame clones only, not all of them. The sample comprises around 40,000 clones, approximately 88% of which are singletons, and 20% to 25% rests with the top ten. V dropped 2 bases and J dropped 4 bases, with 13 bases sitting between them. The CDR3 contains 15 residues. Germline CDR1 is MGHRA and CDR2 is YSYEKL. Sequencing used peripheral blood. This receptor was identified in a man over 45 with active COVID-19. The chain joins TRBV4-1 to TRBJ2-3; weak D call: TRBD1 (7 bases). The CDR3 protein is CASSQSGGGADTQYF. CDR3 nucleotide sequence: TGCGCCAGCAGCCAAAGTGGAGGGGGCGCAGATACGCAGTATTTT.